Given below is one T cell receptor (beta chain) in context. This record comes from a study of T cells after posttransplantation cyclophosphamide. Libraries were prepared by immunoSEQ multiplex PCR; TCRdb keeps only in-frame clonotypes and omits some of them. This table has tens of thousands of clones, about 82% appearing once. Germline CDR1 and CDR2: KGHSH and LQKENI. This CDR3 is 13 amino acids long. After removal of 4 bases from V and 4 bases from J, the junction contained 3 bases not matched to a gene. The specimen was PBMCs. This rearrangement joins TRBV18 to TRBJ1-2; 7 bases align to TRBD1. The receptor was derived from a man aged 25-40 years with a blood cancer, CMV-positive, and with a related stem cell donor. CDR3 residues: CASSQQGSYGYTF. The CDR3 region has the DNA TGTGCCAGCTCACAACAGGGGAGCTATGGCTACACCTTC.